This T cell receptor beta chain was sequenced for a study of molecular identifiers for immune sequencing clone quantification. TCRdb independently ran MiXCR on the PCR reads; one entry per CDR3 protein. The repertoire holds nearly 55,000 distinct CDR3 sequences, with roughly a third as singletons. Using 10%, 30% or 50% RNA, naive CD8 libraries were derived from roughly 18,000 to 920,000 sorted cells. Isolation of naive CD8 T cells was achieved by sorting on a CD8+CD4-CCR7+CD45RA+ phenotype. The germline gives CDR1 SNHLY, CDR2 FYNNEI. V trimming: 3 bases; J trimming: 0 bases; junction bases outside the gene matches: 6. This CDR3 has 17 amino acids.

The clonotype originates from a human donor in good health. Some libraries in this study had Jurkat cell RNA spiked in. The specimen sequenced was naive CD8+ T cells from blood, with Jurkat cell RNA spiked in. Subset meaning: FACS-sorted CD8+CD4-CCR7+CD45RA+ naive T cells. The chain is built from TRBV2 and TRBJ2-2; the match to TRBD1 covers 8 bases. Here the CDR3 DNA reads TGTGCCAGCAGTGATTCGAGACAGGGGACGAACACCGGGGAGCTGTTTTTT. Encoded protein: CASSDSRQGTNTGELFF. Combining the CDR3 with reference TRBV2 and TRBJ2-2 gives the whole variable domain EPEVTQTPSHQVTQMGQEVILRCVPISNHLYFYWYRQILGQKVEFLVSFYNNEISEKSEIFDDQFSVERPDGSNFTLKIRSTKLEDSAMYFCASSDSRQGTNTGELFFGEGSRLTVL.